This passage covers 21 T cell receptor beta chains from one sample sequenced in a study of blood T cell repertoires in COVID-19. Assay used: immunoSEQ multiplex PCR; TCRdb lists only in-frame clones, some missing. The sample comprises about 270,000 clones, approximately 90% of which are singletons, and about 4% rests with the top ten. Sequencing used PBMCs or T cells enriched from blood (not recorded which). These receptors originate from a woman aged 25 to 39 with acute COVID-19.

This rearrangement joins TRBV5-6 to TRBJ1-5; D ambiguous. V was cut by 0 bases and J by 6 bases, with 4 bases left in between. Germline-derived CDR1 and CDR2 are SGHDT and YYEEEE. The CDR3 is made up of 12 amino acids. Here the CDR3 DNA reads TGTGCCAGCAGCTTGGTCTCTCAGCCCCAGCATTTT. Amino acid sequence: CASSLVSQPQHF.

The rearrangement joins TRBV14 to TRBJ1-1; D is undetermined. Trimming stripped 4 bases from V and 5 bases from J, with 11 bases between. This CDR3 spans 13 amino acids. Germline V CDR1 and CDR2: SGHDN, FVKESK. The CDR3: CASSLQEETEAFF. The CDR3 nucleotides are TGTGCCAGCAGCCTTCAGGAAGAGACTGAAGCTTTCTTT. The full variable domain, rest sourced from reference TRBV14 and TRBJ1-1, is EAGVTQFPSHSVIEKGQTVTLRCDPISGHDNLYWYRRVMGKEIKFLLHFVKESKQDESGMPNNRFLAERTGGTYSTLKVQPAELEDSGVYFCASSLQEETEAFFGQGTRLTVV.

J is TRBJ1-4 and V is TRBV19; D gene unclear. This CDR3 has 15 residues. Germline CDR1 LNHDA, CDR2 SQIVND (reference sequence). V lost 1 base to trimming and J lost 5 bases, with 11 bases between them. In DNA form, the CDR3 reads TGTGCCAGTAGTATAGTATTATCCAGGAATGAAAAACTGTTTTTT. This codes for CASSIVLSRNEKLFF.

The rearrangement links TRBV9 to TRBJ2-1; 7 bases line up with TRBD1. The CDR3 length is 14 residues. J lost 7 bases, V lost 7 bases, and 11 bases had no gene match. The germline V gene encodes CDR1 SGDLS and CDR2 YYNGEE. CDR3 amino acids: CASGDRAFENEQFF. In DNA form, the CDR3 reads TGTGCCAGCGGAGACAGGGCTTTTGAGAATGAGCAGTTCTTC.

The V gene is TRBV7-3, the J gene TRBJ2-5, with D perhaps matching TRBD2 (5 bases). Germline V gene data show CDR1 as SGHTA and CDR2 as FQGTGA. This CDR3 is built from 13 residues. The germline V and J ends were trimmed by 3 bases and 4 bases, with 9 bases remaining between them. CDR3 nucleotide sequence: TGTGCCAGCAGCTTGTCCCGGGGAGAGACCCAGTACTTC. Translation: CASSLSRGETQYF.

This chain uses TRBV24-1 with TRBJ1-2; D ambiguous. From germline, CDR1 is KGHDR and CDR2 SFDVKD. The CDR3 is 14 residues long. V was cut by 3 bases and J by 7 bases, with 14 bases left in between. This CDR3 reads CATSDTLRSGGYTF. The CDR3 bases are TGTGCCACCAGTGATACCCTGAGAAGTGGTGGCTACACCTTC.

The rearrangement links TRBV12-3 or TRBV12-4 to TRBJ1-1, with unresolved D. This CDR3 has 13 amino acids. Trimming removed 3 bases from V and 5 bases from J, with 10 bases in between. The CDR3 DNA follows: TGTGCCAGCAGTTTTTCGAGGAAGACTGAAGCTTTCTTT. It specifies CASSFSRKTEAFF.

The J gene is TRBJ2-7, the V gene TRBV19; 9 bases are a match to TRBD1. From germline, CDR1 is LNHDA and CDR2 SQIVND (reference sequence). The V and J ends lost 4 bases and 12 bases, in that order; junction bases with no gene match: 4. This CDR3 is built from 11 residues. The CDR3 bases are TGTGCCAGTAGTAGAGGGACAGGGACGTACTTC. Amino acids: CASSRGTGTYF.

The chain has TRBV10-3 and TRBJ1-3, with a possible D match to TRBD1 (5 bases). Germline V gene data show CDR1 as ENHRY and CDR2 as SYGVKD. V lost 3 bases, J lost 2 bases, and 17 bases lay in between. The CDR3 covers 17 residues. CDR3 residues: CAISDTLAGTAGNTIYF. DNA of the CDR3: TGTGCCATCAGTGATACCTTAGCGGGGACGGCTGGAAACACCATATATTTT.

The gene calls are TRBV7-2 and TRBJ2-3; 8 bases map to TRBD2. The CDR3 has 15 residues. Losses at the gene ends were 2 bases for V and 0 bases for J; bases not matched to a gene: 1. The germline CDR1 and CDR2 sequences are SGHTA and FQGNSA. The CDR3 sequence is CASSLTSGSTDTQYF. Here the CDR3 DNA reads TGTGCCAGCAGCTTAACTAGCGGTAGCACAGATACGCAGTATTTT. The full variable domain, completed using reference TRBV7-2 and TRBJ2-3, is GAGVSQSPSNKVTEKGKDVELRCDPISGHTALYWYRQSLGQGLEFLIYFQGNSAPDKSGLPSDRFSAERTGGSVSTLTIQRTQQEDSAVYLCASSLTSGSTDTQYFGPGTRLTVL.

Only a few counts were recorded for this clone. The rearrangement joins TRBV30 to TRBJ1-2; 8 bases line up with TRBD1. The germline gives CDR1 GTSNPN, CDR2 SVGIG (reference sequence). J lost 2 bases, V lost 5 bases, and 7 bases had no gene match. The CDR3 runs 14 residues. The CDR3 bases are TGTGCCTGGGCCGGACAGGGTACGAACTATGGCTACACCTTC. It specifies CAWAGQGTNYGYTF.

This clone was recorded only once. The chain combines TRBV28 with TRBJ2-3; 8 bases align to TRBD2. This CDR3 is 15 amino acids long. V was pared by 8 bases and J by 3 bases, with 10 bases of the junction left unmatched. Germline V CDR1 and CDR2: MDHEN, SYDVKM. The CDR3 nucleotides are TGTGCCAGCTCATCTCCCGGGAGGGGAACAGATACGCAGTATTTT. Protein product: CASSSPGRGTDTQYF.

The genes are TRBV27 and TRBJ1-4; possible D gene TRBD1, 6 bases. Trimming pared 5 bases from V and 4 bases from J, leaving 14 bases between. CDR1 and CDR2 (germline): MNHEY, SMNVEV (reference sequence). The CDR3 extends over 15 amino acids. CDR3 protein: CASSEIGQFNEKLFF. The CDR3 coding sequence is TGTGCCAGCAGTGAAATCGGACAGTTTAATGAAAAACTGTTTTTT.

V and J are TRBV20-1 and TRBJ2-5; D is ambiguous. The V gene lost 6 bases and the J gene lost 3 bases, with 5 bases spanning the gap. The CDR3 sequence is 10 residues long. Germline CDR1 reads DFQATT; CDR2 reads SNEGSKA (reference sequence). CDR3 protein: CSAYEETQYF. The CDR3 region has the DNA TGCAGTGCGTATGAAGAGACCCAGTACTTC.

This chain joins TRBV14 and TRBJ1-1, with TRBD1 as a possible D gene (5 bases). The V end was cut by 5 bases, the J end by 4 bases, with 20 bases between. Germline V gives CDR1 SGHDN, CDR2 FVKESK. CDR3 length: 16 residues. In DNA, the CDR3 is TGTGCCAGCAGCAAGGGGCGGGGATCGTATGGCACTGAAGCTTTCTTT. As protein: CASSKGRGSYGTEAFF.

This clone was counted once. The rearrangement links TRBV27 to TRBJ1-2; 9 bases are shared with TRBD1. This CDR3 is built from 16 residues. CDR1 MNHEY and CDR2 SMNVEV come from the germline V gene (reference sequence). The V gene end was trimmed by 0 bases and the J gene end by 2 bases; junction bases not matched to a gene: 4. The CDR3 region is CASSLSYDRGNYGYTF. The CDR3 region has the DNA TGTGCCAGCAGTTTATCGTACGACAGGGGGAACTATGGCTACACCTTC.

This chain connects TRBV14 to TRBJ2-3; TRBD2 might be the D (6 bases). CDR3 length: 18 amino acids. Germline V lookup: CDR1 SGHDN, CDR2 FVKESK. Trimming left V 0 bases short and J 2 bases short, with 18 bases between. CDR3 sequence: CASSQEGGAGPITDTQYF. The CDR3, as DNA: TGTGCCAGCAGCCAAGAGGGCGGGGCAGGGCCAATCACAGATACGCAGTATTTT.

The chain links TRBV27 to TRBJ2-2; tentative D call: TRBD2 (6 bases). The germline V and J ends were trimmed by 10 bases and 3 bases, with 9 bases remaining between them. This CDR3 has 12 amino acids. The germline V gene encodes CDR1 MNHEY and CDR2 SMNVEV (reference sequence). The CDR3 sequence: CATTSYTGELFF. CDR3 in DNA: TGTGCCACGACTAGTTACACCGGGGAGCTGTTTTTT.

This clone was seen a single time. This chain uses TRBV2 with TRBJ1-5, with a tentative D call TRBD1 (5 bases). V dropped 8 bases and J dropped 4 bases, with 12 bases sitting between them. Germline-derived CDR1 and CDR2 are SNHLY and FYNNEI. The CDR3 sequence is 13 residues long. CDR3 bases: TGTGCCAGCGGCGTGGAGGGGAATCAGCCCCAGCATTTT. Amino acid sequence: CASGVEGNQPQHF. Looking up the rest from reference TRBV2 and TRBJ1-5 gives the full variable domain: EPEVTQTPSHQVTQMGQEVILRCVPISNHLYFYWYRQILGQKVEFLVSFYNNEISEKSEIFDDQFSVERPDGSNFTLKIRSTKLEDSAMYFCASGVEGNQPQHFGDGTRLSIL.

The chain links TRBV10-3 to TRBJ2-1; D not resolved. Germline loops: CDR1 ENHRY, CDR2 SYGVKD. There are 11 residues in the CDR3. V was clipped by 8 bases and J by 5 bases, with 7 bases between them. CDR3 DNA sequence: TGTGCCATCGAGCGCAACAATGAGCAGTTCTTC. Translating it yields CAIERNNEQFF.

This clone has more than one count but fewer than ten. CDR3 nucleotide sequence: TGTGCCAGCAGCCCCCCTACCCAGGCCTACGAGCAGTACTTC. Its protein product is CASSPPTQAYEQYF. The chain recombines TRBV7-9 with TRBJ2-7; D gene ambiguous. The CDR3 totals 14 residues. V gave up 5 bases and J gave up 2 bases, with 13 bases separating them. Germline loops: CDR1 SEHNR, CDR2 FQNEAQ (reference sequence).